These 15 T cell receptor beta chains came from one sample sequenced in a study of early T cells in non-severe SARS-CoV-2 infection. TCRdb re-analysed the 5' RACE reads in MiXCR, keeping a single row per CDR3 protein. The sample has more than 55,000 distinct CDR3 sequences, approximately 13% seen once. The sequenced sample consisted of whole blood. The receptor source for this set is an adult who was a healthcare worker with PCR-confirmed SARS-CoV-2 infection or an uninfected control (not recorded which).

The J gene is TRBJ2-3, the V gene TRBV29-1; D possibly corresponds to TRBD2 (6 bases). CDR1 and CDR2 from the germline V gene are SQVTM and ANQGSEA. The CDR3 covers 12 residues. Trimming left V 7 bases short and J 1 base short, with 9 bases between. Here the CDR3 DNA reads TGCAGCGCAGGAGGGGGCACAGATACGCAGTATTTT. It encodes CSAGGGTDTQYF.

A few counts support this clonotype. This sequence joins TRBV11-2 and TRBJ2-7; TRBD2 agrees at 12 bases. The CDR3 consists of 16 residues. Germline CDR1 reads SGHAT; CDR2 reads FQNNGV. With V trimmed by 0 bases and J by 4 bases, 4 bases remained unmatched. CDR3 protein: CASSLDPTSGGYEQYF. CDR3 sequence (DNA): TGTGCCAGCAGCTTAGACCCGACTAGCGGGGGTTACGAGCAGTACTTC.

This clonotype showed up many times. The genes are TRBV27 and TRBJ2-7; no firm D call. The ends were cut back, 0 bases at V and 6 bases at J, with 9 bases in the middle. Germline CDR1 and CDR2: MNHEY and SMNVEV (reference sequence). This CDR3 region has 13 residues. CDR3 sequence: CASSLSTSGEQYF. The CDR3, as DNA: TGTGCCAGCAGTTTATCAACCTCGGGCGAGCAGTACTTC.

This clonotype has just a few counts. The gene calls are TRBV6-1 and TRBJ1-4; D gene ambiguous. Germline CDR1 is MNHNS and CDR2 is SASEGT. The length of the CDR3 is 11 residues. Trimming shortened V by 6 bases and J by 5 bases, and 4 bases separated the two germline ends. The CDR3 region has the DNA TGTGCCAGCAGGGTAAATGAAAAACTGTTTTTT. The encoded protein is CASRVNEKLFF.

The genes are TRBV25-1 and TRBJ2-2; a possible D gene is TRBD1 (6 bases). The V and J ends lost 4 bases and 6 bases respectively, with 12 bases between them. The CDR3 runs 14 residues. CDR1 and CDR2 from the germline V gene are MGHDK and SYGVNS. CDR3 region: CASSAGQNSGELFF. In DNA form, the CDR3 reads TGTGCCAGCAGTGCCGGACAGAATTCCGGGGAGCTGTTTTTT.

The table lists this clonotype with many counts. The CDR3 protein is CASSTSGRGASYEQYF. In DNA, the CDR3 is TGTGCCAGCTCAACCTCTGGGCGGGGGGCGAGCTACGAGCAGTACTTC. The chain joins TRBV18 to TRBJ2-7, with TRBD2 matching over 8 bases. The CDR3 is 16 residues long. CDR1 and CDR2 from the germline V gene are KGHSH and LQKENI. Unmatched junction bases numbered 12, after V lost 5 bases and J lost 3 bases. The whole variable domain, remainder taken from reference TRBV18 and TRBJ2-7, is NAGVMQNPRHLVRRRGQEARLRCSPMKGHSHVYWYRQLPEEGLKFMVYLQKENIIDESGMPKERFSAEFPKEGPSILRIQQVVRGDSAAYFCASSTSGRGASYEQYFGPGTRLTVT.

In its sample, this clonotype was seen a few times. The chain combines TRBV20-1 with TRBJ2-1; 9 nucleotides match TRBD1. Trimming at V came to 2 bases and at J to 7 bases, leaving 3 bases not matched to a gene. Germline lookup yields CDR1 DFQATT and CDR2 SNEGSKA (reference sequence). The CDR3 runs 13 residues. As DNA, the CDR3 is TGCAGTGCTAGATCCGGGACAGGGAATGAGCAGTTCTTC. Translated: CSARSGTGNEQFF.

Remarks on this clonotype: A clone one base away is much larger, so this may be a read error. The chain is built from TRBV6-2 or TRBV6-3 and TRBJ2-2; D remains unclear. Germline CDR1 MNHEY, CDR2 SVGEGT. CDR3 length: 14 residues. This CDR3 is CTSRPVPNTGELFF. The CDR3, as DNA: TGTACCAGCCGCCCGGTACCGAACACCGGGGAGCTGTTTTTT.

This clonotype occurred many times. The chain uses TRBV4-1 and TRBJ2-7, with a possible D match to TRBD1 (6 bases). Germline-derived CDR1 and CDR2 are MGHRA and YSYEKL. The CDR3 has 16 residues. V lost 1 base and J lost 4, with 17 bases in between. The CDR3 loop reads CASSQGWPGAPYEQYF. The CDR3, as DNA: TGCGCCAGCAGCCAAGGATGGCCAGGGGCCCCTTACGAGCAGTACTTC.

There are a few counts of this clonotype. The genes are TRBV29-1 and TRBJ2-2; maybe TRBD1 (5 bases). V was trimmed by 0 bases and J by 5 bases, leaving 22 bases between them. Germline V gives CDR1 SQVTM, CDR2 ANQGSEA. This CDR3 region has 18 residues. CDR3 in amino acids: CSVEDFGIRGLGTGELFF. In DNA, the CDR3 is TGCAGCGTTGAAGATTTTGGGATTAGGGGCCTTGGTACCGGGGAGCTGTTTTTT.

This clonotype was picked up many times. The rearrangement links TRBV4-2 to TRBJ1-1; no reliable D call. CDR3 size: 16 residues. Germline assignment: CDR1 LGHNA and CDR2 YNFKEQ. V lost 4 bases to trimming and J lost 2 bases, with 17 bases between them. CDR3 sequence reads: CASSPAPGSLNTEAFF. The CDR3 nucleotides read TGTGCCAGCAGCCCGGCCCCGGGCAGCTTAAACACTGAAGCTTTCTTT.

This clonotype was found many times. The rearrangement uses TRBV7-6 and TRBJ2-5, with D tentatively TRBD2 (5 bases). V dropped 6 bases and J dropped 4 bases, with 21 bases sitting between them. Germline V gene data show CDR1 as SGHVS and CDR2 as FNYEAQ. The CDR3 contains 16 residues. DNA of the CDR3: TGTGCCAGCAGTCCGAACCCCTCTGGCGCGGGAGAGACCCAGTACTTC. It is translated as CASSPNPSGAGETQYF.

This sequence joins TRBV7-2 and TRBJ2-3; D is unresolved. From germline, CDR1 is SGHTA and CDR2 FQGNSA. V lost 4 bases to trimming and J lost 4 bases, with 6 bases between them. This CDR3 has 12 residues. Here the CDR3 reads CASSSIADTQYF. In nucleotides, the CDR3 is TGTGCCAGCAGCTCCATCGCAGATACGCAGTATTTT.

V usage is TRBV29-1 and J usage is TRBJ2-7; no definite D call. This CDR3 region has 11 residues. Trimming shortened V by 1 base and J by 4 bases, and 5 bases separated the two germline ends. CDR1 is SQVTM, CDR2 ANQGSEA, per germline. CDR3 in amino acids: CSVEAEYEQYF. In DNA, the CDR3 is TGCAGCGTTGAAGCAGAGTACGAGCAGTACTTC.

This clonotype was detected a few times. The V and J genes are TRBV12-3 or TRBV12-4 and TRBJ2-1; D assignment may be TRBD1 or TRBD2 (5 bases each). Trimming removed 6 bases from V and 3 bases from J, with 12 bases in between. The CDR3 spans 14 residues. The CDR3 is CASSPGRNYNEQFF. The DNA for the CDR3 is TGTGCCAGCAGCCCGGGACGGAACTACAATGAGCAGTTCTTC.